This T cell receptor (beta chain) derives from a study of beta chain features in type 1 diabetes. The isolated RNA, all of it, was reverse transcribed, so expressed TCRB transcripts were what got sequenced. Libraries were prepared by immunoSEQ multiplex PCR; TCRdb keeps only in-frame clonotypes and omits some of them. Found here are just over 600,000 clones, roughly a sixth of them singletons; the top ten hold around 0.095%. General study findings and limits: All four CD4+ subsets from Type 1 diabetes patients carried moderately but significantly shorter TCRB CDR3s. Shorter templates may be favored by PCR, equally so in patients and controls. Fewer insertions but more deletions were seen at VDJ junctions in type 1 diabetes patients.

In this sample, this clone turned up a few times. What it binds is unknown. CDR1 and CDR2 from the germline V gene are SGHTA and FQGNSA. Trimming shortened V by 2 bases and J by 2 bases, and 6 bases separated the two germline ends. The CDR3 extends over 13 amino acids. V gene TRBV7-2 combines with J gene TRBJ1-2, with D unresolved. Sequencing was done on a sample of naive CD4+ T cells from blood. The clonotype originates from a man aged 18 to 29 in good health. CDR3 amino acids: CASSLLRNYGYTF. The CDR3 coding sequence is TGTGCCAGCAGCTTATTGCGGAACTATGGCTACACCTTC. The full variable domain, rest sourced from reference TRBV7-2 and TRBJ1-2, is GAGVSQSPSNKVTEKGKDVELRCDPISGHTALYWYRQSLGQGLEFLIYFQGNSAPDKSGLPSDRFSAERTGGSVSTLTIQRTQQEDSAVYLCASSLLRNYGYTFGSGTRLTVV.